These 18 T cell receptor beta chains were sequenced from one sample in a study of T-cell reconstitution after alpha-beta-depleted transplantation in children. The library targeted TCRbeta and was prepared with unique molecular identifiers. TCRdb redid the calling of the PCR reads with MiXCR, one entry per CDR3 protein. The data show hundreds of thousands of distinct CDR3 sequences, approximately 15% seen once. The starting material was PBMCs from the stem cell graft donor, obtained from the stem cell graft. Receptor source: a human donor who donated a stem cell graft to a child with acute myeloid leukemia.

The V call is TRBV9, the J call TRBJ2-1; 9 bases match TRBD1. This CDR3 has 16 amino acids. Germline V gene data show CDR1 as SGDLS and CDR2 as YYNGEE. V shed 3 bases and J 4 bases; nucleotides not matched to a gene: 8. Written as DNA, the CDR3 is TGTGCCAGCAGCGGGGCCGGGACAGGGTTATACAATGAGCAGTTCTTC. Encoded protein: CASSGAGTGLYNEQFF.

This chain connects TRBV7-3 to TRBJ2-5; TRBD1 might be the D (5 bases). The V and J ends lost 1 base and 4 bases respectively, with 13 bases between them. CDR1 and CDR2 from the germline V gene are SGHTA and FQGTGA. The CDR3 covers 15 residues. CDR3 region: CASSLRAGLAETQYF. Written as DNA, the CDR3 is TGTGCCAGCAGCTTAAGAGCAGGGTTAGCAGAGACCCAGTACTTC.

This clonotype was found a few times. The chain uses TRBV25-1 and TRBJ1-5; tentative D call: TRBD1 (5 bases). The CDR3 covers 14 residues. Per germline, CDR1 MGHDK and CDR2 SYGVNS. Deletions cut 3 bases from V and 6 bases from J, with 12 bases between. CDR3 sequence: CASSEPGFGQPQHF. CDR3 DNA: TGTGCCAGCAGTGAGCCAGGGTTTGGTCAGCCCCAGCATTTT.

There are many counts of this clonotype. This may come from a read error, since a much larger clone is one base off. This chain uses TRBV7-9 with TRBJ2-7, with D unresolved. This CDR3 spans 12 amino acids. Germline V gene sequence: CDR1 SEHNR, CDR2 FQNEAQ (reference sequence). Trimming removed 5 bases at V and 3 bases at J, with 8 bases between. The CDR3 coding sequence is TGTGCCAGCAGCATAGATGGCTACGAGCAGTACTTC. Its protein is CASSIDGYEQYF.

This rearrangement joins TRBV7-8 to TRBJ1-2; 9 bases line up with TRBD1. With V trimmed by 0 bases and J by 7 bases, 6 bases remained unmatched. Germline V gene sequence: CDR1 SGHVS, CDR2 FQNEAQ. CDR3 length equals 15 residues. The CDR3 DNA reads as TGTGCCAGCAGCTTAGCTATACAGGGGGCAAGTGGCTACACCTTC. It specifies CASSLAIQGASGYTF. The full variable domain, rest sourced from reference TRBV7-8 and TRBJ1-2, is GAGVSQSPRYKVAKRGQDVALRCDPISGHVSLFWYQQALGQGPEFLTYFQNEAQLDKSGLPSDRFFAERPEGSVSTLKIQRTQQEDSAVYLCASSLAIQGASGYTFGSGTRLTVV.

This clonotype has at least ten counts. The V call is TRBV20-1, the J call TRBJ1-2, with 8 bases matching TRBD1. V lost 1 base to trimming and J lost 4 bases; unmatched junction nucleotides: 11. CDR3 length equals 16 residues. Germline values: CDR1 DFQATT, CDR2 SNEGSKA (reference sequence). DNA for the CDR3: TGCAGTGCTAGAGGTGGACAGGGAGAAGGGAGCTATGGCTACACCTTC. Encoded protein: CSARGGQGEGSYGYTF.

This clonotype showed up many times. This chain uses TRBV5-1 with TRBJ1-1, with D possibly being TRBD1 (5 bases). V lost 3 bases and J lost 1, with 13 bases in between. CDR1 is SGHRS, CDR2 YFSETQ, per germline. There are 15 residues in the CDR3. The CDR3 DNA reads TGCGCCAGCAGCTCGGGGCCCCGAAGGAACACTGAAGCTTTCTTT. Protein sequence: CASSSGPRRNTEAFF. The entire variable domain, with the rest obtained from reference TRBV5-1 and TRBJ1-1, is as follows: KAGVTQTPRYLIKTRGQQVTLSCSPISGHRSVSWYQQTPGQGLQFLFEYFSETQRNKGNFPGRFSGRQFSNSRSEMNVSTLELGDSALYLCASSSGPRRNTEAFFGQGTRLTVV.

This chain joins TRBV11-2 and TRBJ2-7; 7 bases agree with TRBD1. CDR3 size: 15 residues. With 6 bases clipped from V and 3 bases from J, the junction kept 11 bases outside the gene matches. Germline V gene data show CDR1 as SGHAT and CDR2 as FQNNGV. The CDR3 DNA follows: TGTGCCAGCAGATCCCGACAGGGATTATTCTACGAGCAGTACTTC. Translating it yields CASRSRQGLFYEQYF.

In this sample, this clonotype turned up once. This chain uses TRBV18 with TRBJ1-1, with D unresolved. From germline, CDR1 is KGHSH and CDR2 LQKENI. V was pared by 0 bases and J by 5 bases, with 13 bases between. The length of the CDR3 is 15 residues. The CDR3 sequence is CASSPPPGKGTEAFF. In DNA, the CDR3 is TGTGCCAGCTCACCACCGCCCGGGAAAGGAACTGAAGCTTTCTTT.

This clonotype showed up many times. V and J are TRBV6-5 and TRBJ2-1; a weak D match, TRBD2 (5 bases). Germline V lookup: CDR1 MNHEY, CDR2 SVGAGI. Trimming stripped 1 base from V and 8 bases from J, with 15 bases between. The length of the CDR3 is 15 residues. In nucleotides, the CDR3 is TGTGCCAGCAGTTACTTCCCTGGAGGCGCGGATGAGCAGTTCTTC. It yields the protein CASSYFPGGADEQFF.

Many counts were recorded for this clonotype. The chain recombines TRBV12-3 or TRBV12-4 with TRBJ1-5, with D maybe TRBD1 (6 bases). Trimming pared 4 bases from V and 1 base from J, leaving 8 bases between. This CDR3 is built from 14 residues. The CDR3 region has the DNA TGTGCCAGCAGTTCGGACAGAAGCAATCAGCCCCAGCATTTT. Protein sequence: CASSSDRSNQPQHF.

A remark on this clonotype: This may be a read error: a much more frequent sequence differs by one nucleotide. Because it lacks the conserved phenylalanine or tryptophan at the end, this CDR3 is likely a read error. CDR3 DNA: TGTGCCAGCAGCTCCAGGGGGGGGGCCCCTGATACGCAGTATGTT. This gives the protein CASSSRGGAPDTQYV. The chain employs TRBV7-1 and TRBJ2-3; TRBD1 or TRBD2 may be the D gene (7 bases each). TRBV7-1 is an open reading frame, and its role is uncertain. The V end lost 3 bases, the J end lost 6 bases, and 16 bases lay between the germline ends. The CDR3 totals 15 residues.

This sequence joins TRBV20-1 and TRBJ1-5; TRBD1 agrees at 8 bases. The V segment lost 5 bases and the J segment 8 bases; nucleotides outside the gene matches: 8. Looked up from germline, CDR1 is DFQATT and CDR2 is SNEGSKA (reference sequence). The CDR3 spans 13 residues. The CDR3 here is CSASIQGAEPQHF. In DNA, the CDR3 is TGCAGTGCTTCGATCCAGGGGGCAGAGCCCCAGCATTTT.

This chain links TRBV20-1 with TRBJ2-2; D is perhaps TRBD1 (6 bases). V was trimmed by 6 bases and J by 4 bases, leaving 15 bases between them. Germline V gives CDR1 DFQATT, CDR2 SNEGSKA (reference sequence). CDR3 length: 14 residues. The CDR3 sequence is CSAKGTHFTGELFF. The CDR3 DNA follows: TGCAGTGCGAAAGGGACACACTTCACCGGGGAGCTGTTTTTT.

The chain recombines TRBV21-1 with TRBJ1-4; the table's D call, TRBD1, has no DNA check behind it. TRBV21-1 is a pseudogene. CDR3 size: 11 residues. The CDR3 loop reads CAILPTGAPFF. The CDR3 region has the DNA TGTGCCATCCTACCTACAGGGGCACCGTTTTTT.

This clonotype was seen repeatedly, ten times or more. The chain has TRBV4-2 and TRBJ1-6; possible D gene TRBD1, 5 bases. CDR1 is LGHNA and CDR2 is YNFKEQ in the germline V gene. The CDR3 sequence is 17 residues long. V was cut by 3 bases and J by 7 bases, with 19 bases left in between. CDR3 loop: CASSQPWGDSVNSPLHF. In DNA form, the CDR3 reads TGTGCCAGCAGCCAGCCATGGGGGGATTCGGTCAATTCACCCCTCCACTTT.

This clonotype turned up a few times. The chain employs TRBV7-9 and TRBJ2-2; D ambiguous. The CDR3 runs to 16 residues. Germline CDR1 reads SEHNR; CDR2 reads FQNEAQ (reference sequence). Trimming took 0 bases from V and 0 from J, leaving 8 bases between them. The CDR3 sequence: CASSLAGLPNTGELFF. The CDR3 DNA sequence: TGTGCCAGCAGCTTAGCGGGCCTACCGAACACCGGGGAGCTGTTTTTT. The full variable domain, with the rest looked up from reference TRBV7-9 and TRBJ2-2, is DTGVSQNPRHKITKRGQNVTFRCDPISEHNRLYWYRQTLGQGPEFLTYFQNEAQLEKSRLLSDRFSAERPKGSFSTLEIQRTEQGDSAMYLCASSLAGLPNTGELFFGEGSRLTVL.

The table lists this clonotype with many counts. The chain has TRBV12-3 or TRBV12-4 and TRBJ1-1; a weak D match, TRBD1 (5 bases). The length of the CDR3 is 13 residues. The V and J ends lost 1 base and 5 bases respectively, with 8 bases between them. The CDR3, as DNA: TGTGCCAGCAGTTTAGTTGGGGCGACTGAAGCTTTCTTT. The encoded protein is CASSLVGATEAFF.